The sequence of this T cell receptor beta chain was determined in a study of spatial heterogeneity in lung cancer. Study at large: In the raw reads, each unique TCR and UMI combination was present more than ten times on average. Study conclusions and caveats: Tumor TCRs that were ubiquitous and expanded showed up in blood more at resection than follow-up.

The time point is: sample taken at primary tumor resection. Sequencing covered unsorted whole RNA taken from tumor, nontumor lung or frozen PBMC. The library protocol tagged each TCR cDNA with a unique molecular identifier. TCRdb reprocessed the 5' RACE reads via MiXCR and lists one record per CDR3 protein. The data contain tens of thousands of distinct CDR3 sequences, 10% to 15% of them singletons. The V end lost 4 bases, the J end lost 0 bases, and 10 bases lay between the germline ends. Germline CDR1 MNHEY, CDR2 SMNVEV (reference sequence). The CDR3 is made up of 14 amino acids. This clonotype came up many times. No antigen is known for it.

The material was PBMCs, obtained at surgery. This TCR derives from a male donor with early-stage non-small cell lung cancer. The chain uses TRBV27 and TRBJ2-7, with unresolved D. The DNA for the CDR3 is TGTGCCAGCAGTTGGTTAGGTCTCTCCTACGAGCAGTACTTC. Protein sequence: CASSWLGLSYEQYF.